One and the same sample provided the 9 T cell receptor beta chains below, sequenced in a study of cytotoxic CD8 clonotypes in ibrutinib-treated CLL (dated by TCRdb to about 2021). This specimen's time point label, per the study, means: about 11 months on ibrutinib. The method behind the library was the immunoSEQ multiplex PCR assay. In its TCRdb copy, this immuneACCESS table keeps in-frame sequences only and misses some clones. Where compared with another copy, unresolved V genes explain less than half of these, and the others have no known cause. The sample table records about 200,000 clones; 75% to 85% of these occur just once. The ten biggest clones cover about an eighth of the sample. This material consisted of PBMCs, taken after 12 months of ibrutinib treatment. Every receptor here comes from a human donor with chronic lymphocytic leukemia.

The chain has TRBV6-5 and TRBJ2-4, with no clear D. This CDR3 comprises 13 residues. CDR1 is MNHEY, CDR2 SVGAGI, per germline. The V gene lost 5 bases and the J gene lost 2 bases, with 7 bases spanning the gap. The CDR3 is CASSTGPKNIQYF. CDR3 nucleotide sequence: TGTGCCAGCAGTACCGGGCCCAAAAACATTCAGTACTTC.

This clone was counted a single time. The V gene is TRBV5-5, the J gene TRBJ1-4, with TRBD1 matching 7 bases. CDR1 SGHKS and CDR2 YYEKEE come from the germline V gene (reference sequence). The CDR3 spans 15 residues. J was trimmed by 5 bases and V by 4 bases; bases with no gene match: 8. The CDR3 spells CASSPQGVKNEKLFF. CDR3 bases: TGTGCCAGCAGCCCGCAGGGGGTTAAGAATGAAAAACTGTTTTTT.

CDR3 nucleotides: TGTGCCAGCAGCTTAAGTGGGCGTACTGAAGCTTTCTTT. Translated: CASSLSGRTEAFF. The rearrangement joins TRBV7-2 to TRBJ1-1, with D unclear. The germline CDR1 and CDR2 sequences are SGHTA and FQGNSA. This CDR3 contains 13 residues. Deletions cut 2 bases from V and 5 bases from J, with 9 bases between. Full variable domain (remainder filled in from reference TRBV7-2 and TRBJ1-1): GAGVSQSPSNKVTEKGKDVELRCDPISGHTALYWYRQSLGQGLEFLIYFQGNSAPDKSGLPSDRFSAERTGGSVSTLTIQRTQQEDSAVYLCASSLSGRTEAFFGQGTRLTVV.

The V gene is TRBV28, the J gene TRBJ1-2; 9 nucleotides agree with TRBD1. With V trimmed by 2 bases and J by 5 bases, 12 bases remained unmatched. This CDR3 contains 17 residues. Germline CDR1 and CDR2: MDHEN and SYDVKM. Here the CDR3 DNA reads TGTGCCAGCAGTTTAGGGGGGACAGGGACGAGTCAGTATGGCTACACCTTC. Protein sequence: CASSLGGTGTSQYGYTF.

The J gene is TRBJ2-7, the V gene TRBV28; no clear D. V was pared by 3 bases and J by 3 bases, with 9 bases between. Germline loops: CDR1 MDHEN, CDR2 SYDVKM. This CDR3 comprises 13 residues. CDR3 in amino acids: CASSLKVDYEQYF. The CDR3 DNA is TGTGCCAGCAGTTTGAAGGTCGACTACGAGCAGTACTTC.

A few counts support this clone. The CDR3 region is CASSEDHQDTQYF. In nucleotides, the CDR3 is TGTGCCAGCAGCGAGGACCACCAAGATACGCAGTATTTT. The chain recombines TRBV9 with TRBJ2-3; D gene uncertain. This CDR3 is 13 amino acids long. Germline CDR1 is SGDLS and CDR2 is YYNGEE. V lost 3 bases and J lost 5, with 10 bases in between.

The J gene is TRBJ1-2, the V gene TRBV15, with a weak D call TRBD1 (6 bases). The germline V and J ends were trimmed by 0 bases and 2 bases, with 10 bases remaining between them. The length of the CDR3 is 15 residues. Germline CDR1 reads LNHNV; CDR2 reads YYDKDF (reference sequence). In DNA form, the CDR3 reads TGTGCCACCAGCAGAGAATATACAGGGAACTATGGCTACACCTTC. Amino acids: CATSREYTGNYGYTF.

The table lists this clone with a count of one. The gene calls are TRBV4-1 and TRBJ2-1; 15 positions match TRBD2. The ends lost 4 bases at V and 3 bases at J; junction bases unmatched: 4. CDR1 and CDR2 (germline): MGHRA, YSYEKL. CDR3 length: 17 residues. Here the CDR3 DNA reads TGCGCCAGCAGCCGCGGGACTAGCGGGGGGCACTACAATGAGCAGTTCTTC. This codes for CASSRGTSGGHYNEQFF.

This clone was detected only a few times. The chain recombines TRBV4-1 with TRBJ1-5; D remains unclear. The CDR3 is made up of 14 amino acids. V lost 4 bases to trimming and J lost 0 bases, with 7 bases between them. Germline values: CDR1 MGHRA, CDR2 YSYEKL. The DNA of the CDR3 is TGCGCCAGCAGCCGGCCGGGTAGCAATCAGCCCCAGCATTTT. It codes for CASSRPGSNQPQHF.